This T cell receptor (beta chain) was identified during a study of blood T cell repertoires in COVID-19. Study-level information: Some COVID-19 samples were acute and others convalescent; all came from the United States, Italy and Spain. From T cells, B-cell-depleted T cells, or PBMCs came the material, which was cDNA or gDNA.

How the authors handled the data: Reference gene primer amplification in the assay estimated nucleated cell counts. Sequencing was performed with immunoSEQ multiplex PCR; in TCRdb, only in-frame clones are kept and a portion is missing. That table gives V, J and clone size, and the DNA gave D and trimming. The table has roughly 120,000 clones, roughly 88% seen once; the top ten hold approximately 5%. V was pared by 0 bases and J by 11 bases, with 8 bases between. Germline V gene sequence: CDR1 ENHRY, CDR2 SYGVKD. The CDR3 has 12 amino acids. Sequencing input: peripheral blood. This clonotype originated in a human donor in a cohort sampled during active COVID-19. The J gene is TRBJ2-1, the V gene TRBV10-3, with unresolved D. CDR3 bases: TGTGCCATCAGTGAGTCATCTGGGCAGCAGTTCTTC. This translates into CAISESSGQQFF.